This T cell receptor beta chain was found in a study of T cell repertoires in cytomegalovirus infection. Looking at the study overall: It was the public TCR beta signatures that indicated both CMV infection and matching HLA type.

This clonotype was found a few times. Its antigen remains unknown. TCRdb reprocessed the reads via MiXCR and lists one record per CDR3 protein. The sample has more than 45,000 distinct CDR3 sequences, about 18% seen once. Germline CDR1 reads SQVTM; CDR2 reads ANQGSEA. The CDR3 runs 15 residues. Trimming cost V 6 bases and J 1 base, with 18 bases left between them. The chain joins TRBV29-1 to TRBJ1-1, with D possibly TRBD1 on 5 matching bases. The sample was CD8+ T cells from cultured PBMCs, taken from culture after CMV antigen stimulation. The receptor was isolated from a human donor in good health (CMV status not recorded). Some clones in this sample may be carry-over from other donors' samples. CDR3 nucleotide sequence: TGCAGCGTCCAACGTACGGGGGGGAGGAACACTGAAGCTTTCTTT. Translated, it gives CSVQRTGGRNTEAFF.